This TCR beta chain came from a study of control samples from healthy donors and cancer patients. Sequencing was performed with immunoSEQ multiplex PCR; in TCRdb, only in-frame clones are kept and a portion is missing. The table records 70,000 to 75,000 clones, approximately 94% of them present only once. Trimming left V 0 bases short and J 7 bases short, with 11 bases between. The CDR3 consists of 14 residues. CDR1 and CDR2 from the germline V gene are SGDLS and YYNGEE. This chain joins TRBV9 and TRBJ2-1, with a tentative D call TRBD2 (6 bases). Specimen: blood. This sequence originates from a woman aged 30 to 39 in good health. The DNA for the CDR3 is TGTGCCAGCAGCGTAGACCTAGCGCAGAATGAGCAGTTCTTC. Amino acid sequence: CASSVDLAQNEQFF.